This T cell receptor beta chain was sequenced in a study of Graves' ophthalmopathy and Graves' hyperthyroidism. This clonotype was observed at least ten times. 7.5 to 10 ml of fresh blood yielded the PBMCs by density gradient. The authors amplified TCR beta CDR3 regions, and they did so from RNA transcripts for repertoire sequencing. Following a first-round RT-PCR that used HTBI primers, a second-round multiplex PCR was carried out. Via MiXCR, TCRdb re-called the multiplex PCR reads, giving one row per CDR3 protein. The table has about 400,000 distinct CDR3 sequences, around 20% seen once. Sequencing was carried out using peripheral blood. The TCR comes from a woman younger than 30 with Graves' ophthalmopathy.

CDR3 loop: CATSSDRLRGRQPQHF. CDR3 DNA sequence: TGTGCCACCAGCAGCGACCGCCTCAGGGGTCGACAGCCCCAGCATTTT. The chain employs TRBV15 and TRBJ1-5; possible D gene TRBD1, 6 bases. V was pared by 3 bases and J by 7 bases, with 19 bases between. The CDR3 totals 16 residues. Germline CDR1 is LNHNV and CDR2 is YYDKDF (reference sequence).